The 15 T cell receptor beta chains listed next were all sequenced from one sample in a study of blood T cell repertoires in COVID-19. Data came from immunoSEQ multiplex PCR; TCRdb stores just in-frame clones and leaves some out. The sample lists 200,000 to 250,000 clones, 80% seen once, with around 4.7% in the top ten. Material: PBMCs or T cells enriched from blood (not recorded which). Source of these receptors: a man under 40 with acute COVID-19.

The V call is TRBV3-1 (or the pseudogene TRBV3-2), the J call TRBJ1-2; tentatively, D is TRBD1 (6 bases). CDR1 is LGHDT, CDR2 YNNKEL, per germline (reference sequence). V was shortened by 1 base and J by 2 bases, with 8 bases between the two germline ends. CDR3 length: 14 amino acids. The CDR3 sequence is CASSQGTANYGYTF. Written as DNA, the CDR3 is TGTGCCAGCAGCCAAGGGACAGCAAACTATGGCTACACCTTC.

Concerning this clone: An end of the junction differs from the germline gene, which may be a read error. The rearrangement links TRBV11-2 to TRBJ1-3; TRBD1 matches at 11 bases. Germline V gene sequence: CDR1 SGHAT, CDR2 FQNNGV. This CDR3 has 16 amino acids. This chain's CDR3 is CASSYADRGLGDTIYF. CDR3 DNA sequence: TGTGCCAGCAGCTACGCGGACAGGGGGCTTGGAGACACCATATATTTT.

This rearrangement joins TRBV6-1 to TRBJ2-3, with TRBD2 as a possible D gene (7 bases). Germline lookup yields CDR1 MNHNS and CDR2 SASEGT. The CDR3 extends over 17 amino acids. Trimming pared 3 bases from V and 1 base from J, leaving 17 bases between. CDR3 nucleotide sequence: TGTGCCAGCAGTGACCCAAGAGGGGGGGCCGGCACAGATACGCAGTATTTT. Residues: CASSDPRGGAGTDTQYF.

The chain has TRBV29-1 and TRBJ2-1, with TRBD2 matching over 9 bases. J lost 6 bases, V lost 5 bases, and 11 bases had no gene match. CDR1 SQVTM and CDR2 ANQGSEA come from the germline V gene. This CDR3 has 15 residues. The CDR3 loop is CSVNLAGNRFNEQFF. The CDR3 DNA is TGCAGCGTTAATCTAGCGGGGAATCGCTTCAATGAGCAGTTCTTC.

The chain couples TRBV5-1 to TRBJ1-5; TRBD1 is a possible D gene (5 bases). The CDR3 is 15 amino acids. With 5 bases removed from V and 7 bases from J, the gap between germline ends came to 19 bases. Germline lookup yields CDR1 SGHRS and CDR2 YFSETQ. This CDR3 is CASRSDAGMGQPQHF. The CDR3 nucleotides read TGCGCCAGCAGATCTGACGCAGGGATGGGACAGCCCCAGCATTTT.

The chain links TRBV9 to TRBJ2-7; D gene uncertain. The CDR3 has 14 amino acids. Germline loops: CDR1 SGDLS, CDR2 YYNGEE. V was trimmed by 0 bases and J by 7 bases, leaving 14 bases between them. The CDR3, as DNA: TGTGCCAGCAGCGTAGGCCCGACGGAGAGGGAGCAGTACTTC. Protein product: CASSVGPTEREQYF.

The gene calls are TRBV11-2 and TRBJ2-5; 7 bases are shared with TRBD2. V was pared by 3 bases and J by 2 bases, with 6 bases of the junction left unmatched. CDR1 is SGHAT, CDR2 FQNNGV, per germline. This CDR3 is built from 15 residues. CDR3 DNA sequence: TGTGCCAGCAGCTTGATTCGGGGGGTGCAAGAGACCCAGTACTTC. This sequence encodes CASSLIRGVQETQYF.

This chain links TRBV18 with TRBJ2-1; 7 bases align to TRBD1. With V trimmed by 3 bases and J by 0 bases, 5 bases remained unmatched. The CDR3 sequence is 16 residues long. Germline V gives CDR1 KGHSH, CDR2 LQKENI. The CDR3 nucleotides read TGTGCCAGCTCACCTCAGGGACAGAGCTCCTACAATGAGCAGTTCTTC. Protein: CASSPQGQSSYNEQFF. Full variable domain (missing parts from reference TRBV18 and TRBJ2-1): NAGVMQNPRHLVRRRGQEARLRCSPMKGHSHVYWYRQLPEEGLKFMVYLQKENIIDESGMPKERFSAEFPKEGPSILRIQQVVRGDSAAYFCASSPQGQSSYNEQFFGPGTRLTVL.

J is TRBJ1-1 and V is TRBV7-2, with 8 bases that match TRBD1. The CDR3 covers 16 residues. V lost 1 base and J lost 4; bases outside the gene matches: 8. Germline CDR1 is SGHTA and CDR2 is FQGNSA. The CDR3 DNA is TGTGCCAGCAGCTTAGACGGGCTCAGGGGGCGCACTGAAGCTTTCTTT. This codes for CASSLDGLRGRTEAFF.

V gene TRBV19 combines with J gene TRBJ2-4; D ambiguous. Germline V gene sequence: CDR1 LNHDA, CDR2 SQIVND (reference sequence). V was cut by 5 bases and J by 0 bases, with 8 bases left in between. The CDR3 is 14 residues long. CDR3 sequence reads: CASSWAGAKNIQYF. DNA of the CDR3: TGTGCCAGTAGTTGGGCCGGAGCCAAAAACATTCAGTACTTC.

The V and J genes are TRBV25-1 and TRBJ2-2, with D maybe TRBD1 (7 bases). Germline CDR1 and CDR2: MGHDK and SYGVNS. Between the trimmed V and J ends, which lost 7 bases and 6 bases, there was a span of 15 bases. This CDR3 contains 14 residues. For the CDR3, the DNA is TGTGCCAGCAAAAAAAGGAGGGGGCCCGGGGAGCTGTTTTTT. Translating it yields CASKKRRGPGELFF.

This clone was detected only once. The chain is built from TRBV5-1 and TRBJ2-7, with 11 positions matching TRBD2. From germline, CDR1 is SGHRS and CDR2 YFSETQ. This CDR3 region has 15 residues. V lost 3 bases, J lost 1 base, and 3 bases stayed unmatched. CDR3: CASSSGLAGSYEQYF. CDR3 sequence (DNA): TGCGCCAGCAGCTCCGGACTAGCGGGTTCCTACGAGCAGTACTTC.

A few counts support this clone. The V gene is TRBV6-5, the J gene TRBJ1-4, with D perhaps matching TRBD1 (5 bases). Trimming took off 3 bases at V and 5 bases at J, with 10 bases between the two ends. The CDR3 extends over 14 amino acids. Germline CDR1 MNHEY, CDR2 SVGAGI. The CDR3 bases are TGTGCCAGCAGTTATAGACAGAAGAATGAAAAACTGTTTTTT. This sequence encodes CASSYRQKNEKLFF.

V and J are TRBV19 and TRBJ2-4, with D maybe TRBD1 (6 bases). The CDR3 is made up of 15 amino acids. CDR1 is LNHDA, CDR2 SQIVND, per germline (reference sequence). V was trimmed by 3 bases and J by 0 bases, leaving 9 bases between them. The CDR3, as DNA: TGTGCCAGTAGTATTGAGGGGGTAGCCAAAAACATTCAGTACTTC. Amino acid sequence: CASSIEGVAKNIQYF. The whole variable domain, remainder taken from reference TRBV19 and TRBJ2-4, is DGGITQSPKYLFRKEGQNVTLSCEQNLNHDAMYWYRQDPGQGLRLIYYSQIVNDFQKGDIAEGYSVSREKKESFPLTVTSAQKNPTAFYLCASSIEGVAKNIQYFGAGTRLSVL.

The V and J genes are TRBV6-6 and TRBJ2-6; the D gene is possibly TRBD1 (5 bases). Trimming left V 5 bases short and J 4 bases short, with 15 bases between. This CDR3 spans 16 amino acids. CDR1 is MNHNY and CDR2 is SVGAGI in the germline V gene (reference sequence). The CDR3 sequence: CASSPARASGANVLTF. The DNA of the CDR3 is TGTGCCAGCAGTCCAGCCAGGGCCTCCGGGGCCAACGTCCTGACTTTC.